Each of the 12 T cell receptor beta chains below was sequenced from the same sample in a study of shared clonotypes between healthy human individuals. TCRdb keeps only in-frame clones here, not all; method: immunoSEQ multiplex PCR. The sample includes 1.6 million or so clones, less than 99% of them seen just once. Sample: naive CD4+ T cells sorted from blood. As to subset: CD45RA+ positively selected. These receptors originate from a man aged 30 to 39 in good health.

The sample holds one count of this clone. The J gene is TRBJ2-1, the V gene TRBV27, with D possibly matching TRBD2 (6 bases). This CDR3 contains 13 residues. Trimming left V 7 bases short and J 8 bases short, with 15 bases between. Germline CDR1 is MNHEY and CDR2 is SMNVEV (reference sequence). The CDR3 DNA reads TGTGCCAGCACCTACGGGAGTGGATATGAGCAGTTCTTC. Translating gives CASTYGSGYEQFF.

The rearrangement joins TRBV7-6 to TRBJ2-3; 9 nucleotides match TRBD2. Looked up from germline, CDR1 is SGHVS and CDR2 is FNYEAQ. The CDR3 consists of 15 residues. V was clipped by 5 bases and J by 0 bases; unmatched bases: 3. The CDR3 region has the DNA TGTGCCAGCAGCCCCAGCGGGAGGAGCACAGATACGCAGTATTTT. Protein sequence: CASSPSGRSTDTQYF.

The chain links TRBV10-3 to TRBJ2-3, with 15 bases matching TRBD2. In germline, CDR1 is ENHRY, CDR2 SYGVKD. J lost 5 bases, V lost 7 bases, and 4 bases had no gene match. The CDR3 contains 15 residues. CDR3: CAITPGLAGGDTQYF. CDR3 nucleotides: TGTGCCATCACACCGGGACTAGCGGGAGGAGATACGCAGTATTTT.

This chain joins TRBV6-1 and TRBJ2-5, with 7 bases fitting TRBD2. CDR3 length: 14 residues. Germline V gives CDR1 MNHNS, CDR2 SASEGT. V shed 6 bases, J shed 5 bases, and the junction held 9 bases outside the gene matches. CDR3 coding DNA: TGTGCCAGCAGCGAGACCGGGACTACCGAGACCCAGTACTTC. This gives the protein CASSETGTTETQYF.

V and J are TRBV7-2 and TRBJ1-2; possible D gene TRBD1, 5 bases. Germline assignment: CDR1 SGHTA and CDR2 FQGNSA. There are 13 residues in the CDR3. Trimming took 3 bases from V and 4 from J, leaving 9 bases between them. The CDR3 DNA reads TGTGCCAGCAGCTTGATGGGGACCTATGGCTACACCTTC. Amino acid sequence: CASSLMGTYGYTF.

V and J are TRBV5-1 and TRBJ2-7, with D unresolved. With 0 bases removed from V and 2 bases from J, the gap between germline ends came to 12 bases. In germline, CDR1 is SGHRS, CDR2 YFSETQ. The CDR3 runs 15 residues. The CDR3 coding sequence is TGCGCCAGCAGCTTGGCCGGGCGGTCTGCCTACGAGCAGTACTTC. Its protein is CASSLAGRSAYEQYF.

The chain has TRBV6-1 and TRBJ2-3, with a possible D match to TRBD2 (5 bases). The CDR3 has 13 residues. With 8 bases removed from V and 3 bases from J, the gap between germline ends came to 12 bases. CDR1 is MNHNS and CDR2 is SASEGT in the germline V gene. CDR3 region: CASRGGVTDTQYF. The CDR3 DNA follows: TGTGCCAGCCGGGGTGGGGTTACAGATACGCAGTATTTT.

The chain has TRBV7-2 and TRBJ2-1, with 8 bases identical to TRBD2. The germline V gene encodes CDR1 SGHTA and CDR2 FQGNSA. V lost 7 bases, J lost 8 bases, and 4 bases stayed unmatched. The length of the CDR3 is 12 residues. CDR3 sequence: CASIGLAYEQFF. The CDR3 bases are TGTGCCAGCATCGGACTAGCCTATGAGCAGTTCTTC.

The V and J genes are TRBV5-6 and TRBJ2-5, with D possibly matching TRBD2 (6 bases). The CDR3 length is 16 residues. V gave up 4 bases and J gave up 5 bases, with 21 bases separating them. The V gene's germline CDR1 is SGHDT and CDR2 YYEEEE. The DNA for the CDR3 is TGTGCCAGCAGCCCAGATACGGAGGGCCGAGGTGAGACCCAGTACTTC. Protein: CASSPDTEGRGETQYF.

The CDR3 here is CASNRRPRGNQPQHF. The CDR3 DNA reads TGTGCCAGTAATAGGCGCCCGAGGGGCAATCAGCCCCAGCATTTT. This chain uses TRBV19 with TRBJ1-5; D is uncertain. The CDR3 has 15 amino acids. The V end lost 7 bases, the J end lost 2 bases, and 15 bases lay between the germline ends. Looked up from germline, CDR1 is LNHDA and CDR2 is SQIVND (reference sequence).

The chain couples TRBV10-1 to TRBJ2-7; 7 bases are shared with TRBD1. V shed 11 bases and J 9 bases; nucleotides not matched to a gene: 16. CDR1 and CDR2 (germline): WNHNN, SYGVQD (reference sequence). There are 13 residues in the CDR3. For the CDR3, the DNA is TGCGCCGGTCCGGACAGGACCACCCTATGGCAGTACTTC. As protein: CAGPDRTTLWQYF.

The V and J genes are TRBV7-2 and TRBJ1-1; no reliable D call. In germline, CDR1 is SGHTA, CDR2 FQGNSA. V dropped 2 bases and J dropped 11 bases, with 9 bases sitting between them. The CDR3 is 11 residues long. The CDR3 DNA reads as TGTGCCAGCAGCTTATCAAGGCCGGCTTTCTTT. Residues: CASSLSRPAFF.